What follows are 24 T cell receptor beta chains derived from one specimen sequenced in a study of T cells in Graves' hyperthyroidism and ophthalmopathy. There were TCR beta CDR3 regions amplified from RNA transcripts. During a first-round RT-PCR of the TCR CDR3, the HTBI primer set was used. TCRdb independently ran MiXCR on the multiplex PCR reads; one entry per CDR3 protein. This sample has over 700,000 distinct CDR3 sequences, with just over 35% found just once. The sample comprised blood. Source of these receptors: a woman aged 35 to 49 with Graves' hyperthyroidism.

This rearrangement joins TRBV14 to TRBJ2-7; the match to TRBD2 covers 9 bases. Germline trimming cut 1 base from V and 6 bases from J; bases unmatched to any gene: 31. The length of the CDR3 is 23 residues. Germline V gives CDR1 SGHDN, CDR2 FVKESK. The CDR3 DNA follows: TGTGCCAGCAGCCAAGGGGGGGAAGGGACTAGCCTTGAGCTCCCTCTTTACTCCGGCGAGCAGTACTTC. Its translation is CASSQGGEGTSLELPLYSGEQYF.

In this sample, this clonotype turned up many times. The chain is built from TRBV19 and TRBJ1-5, with unresolved D. The CDR3 totals 11 residues. Germline V gene lookup returns CDR1 LNHDA and CDR2 SQIVND (reference sequence). Trimming cost V 4 bases and J 3 bases, with 1 base left between them. The CDR3 spells CASSNNQPQHF. DNA for the CDR3: TGTGCCAGTAGTAACAATCAGCCCCAGCATTTT.

The V and J genes are TRBV6-1 and TRBJ2-2; the D gene is possibly TRBD1 (5 bases). V was trimmed by 5 bases and J by 5 bases, leaving 21 bases between them. This CDR3 is built from 17 residues. The germline CDR1 and CDR2 sequences are MNHNS and SASEGT. This chain's CDR3 is CASSLLGAAGSTGELFF. CDR3 bases: TGTGCCAGCAGTCTCTTGGGTGCGGCAGGGTCTACCGGGGAGCTGTTTTTT.

Concerning this clonotype itself: The junction and the germline gene differ at one end; a read error may be behind it. This chain uses TRBV20-1 with TRBJ2-2; no clear D gene. CDR1 is DFQATT and CDR2 is SNEGSKA in the germline V gene (reference sequence). The length of the CDR3 is 14 residues. The CDR3 sequence is CSVPLPENTAELFF. DNA of the CDR3: TGCAGTGTCCCCCTGCCGGAGAACACCGCGGAGCTGTTTTTT.

This clonotype was counted between two and nine times. The junction does not match germline at one end; this may be a read error. CDR3 nucleotides: TGTGCCAGCAGCTTTTTAGGGGGTACGACTGAAGCTTTCTTT. This codes for CASSFLGGTTEAFF. This chain links TRBV5-1 with TRBJ1-1; possibly TRBD1 for D (6 bases). This CDR3 contains 14 residues. The germline V gene has CDR1 SGHRS and CDR2 YFSETQ.

This clonotype was counted between two and nine times. The chain uses TRBV24-1 and TRBJ1-1; 7 positions match TRBD1. The V gene end was trimmed by 4 bases and the J gene end by 6 bases; junction bases not matched to a gene: 4. Germline CDR1 is KGHDR and CDR2 is SFDVKD. The CDR3 extends over 13 amino acids. In DNA, the CDR3 is TGTGCCACCAGTGACCACAGGGGCCCTGAAGCTTTCTTT. It encodes CATSDHRGPEAFF.

This clonotype came up many times. The gene calls are TRBV10-1 and TRBJ1-1; 8 bases agree with TRBD1. This CDR3 has 15 residues. CDR1 is WNHNN, CDR2 SYGVQD, per germline (reference sequence). V trimming: 6 bases; J trimming: 5 bases; junction bases outside the gene matches: 11. CDR3 DNA: TGCGCCAGCAGCCACGGGACAGGTATGGCGACTGAAGCTTTCTTT. Translated, it gives CASSHGTGMATEAFF.

This clonotype was seen a few times. The chain links TRBV29-1 to TRBJ1-1, with TRBD1 as a possible D gene (6 bases). Germline V gene data show CDR1 as SQVTM and CDR2 as ANQGSEA. The CDR3 spans 10 residues. V gave up 6 bases and J gave up 9 bases, with 11 bases separating them. The CDR3 region is CSVGGGKAFF. The DNA of the CDR3 is TGCAGCGTCGGAGGGGGAAAAGCTTTCTTT.

This clonotype has a handful of counts. The V call is TRBV11-2, the J call TRBJ1-1; D unclear. The CDR3 sequence is 16 residues long. Trimming stripped 6 bases from V and 0 bases from J, with 17 bases between. Looked up from germline, CDR1 is SGHAT and CDR2 is FQNNGV. The CDR3 protein is CASSFAPDWVNTEAFF. The CDR3 DNA reads TGTGCCAGCAGTTTCGCCCCTGACTGGGTGAACACTGAAGCTTTCTTT. Filled out from reference TRBV11-2 and TRBJ1-1, the complete variable domain reads EAGVAQSPRYKIIEKRQSVAFWCNPISGHATLYWYQQILGQGPKLLIQFQNNGVVDDSQLPKDRFSAERLKGVDSTLKIQPAKLEDSAVYLCASSFAPDWVNTEAFFGQGTRLTVV.

This clonotype appeared many times. The V call is TRBV9, the J call TRBJ1-3; possibly TRBD1 for D (5 bases). Germline V gene sequence: CDR1 SGDLS, CDR2 YYNGEE. V dropped 0 bases and J dropped 5 bases, with 9 bases sitting between them. This CDR3 has 14 residues. The CDR3 DNA is TGTGCCAGCAGCGTAGAACAGGCTCGAAACACCATATATTTT. It specifies CASSVEQARNTIYF.

This clonotype was detected only a few times. The junction and the germline gene differ at one end; a read error may be behind it. The J gene is TRBJ1-5, the V gene TRBV19, with D uncertain. The CDR3 extends over 14 amino acids. Looked up from germline, CDR1 is LNHDA and CDR2 is SQIVND (reference sequence). CDR3 amino acids: CASSIIGGSQPRHF. Here the CDR3 DNA reads TGTGCCAGTAGTATTATAGGAGGCAGTCAGCCCCGGCATTTT.

This clonotype appeared once. Just one base apart from a much larger clone, this may be a read error. The rearrangement joins TRBV14 to TRBJ2-7; weak D call: TRBD2 (6 bases). The CDR3 loop spans 15 amino acids. Germline V gene sequence: CDR1 SGHDN, CDR2 FVKESK. CDR3 coding DNA: TGTGGCAGCAGCCACCGGGCGGCAGGGAGGTACGAGCAGTACTTC. Residues: CGSSHRAAGRYEQYF. The whole variable domain, remainder taken from reference TRBV14 and TRBJ2-7, is EAGVTQFPSHSVIEKGQTVTLRCDPISGHDNLYWYRRVMGKEIKFLLHFVKESKQDESGMPNNRFLAERTGGTYSTLKVQPAELEDSGVYFCGSSHRAAGRYEQYFGPGTRLTVT.

This clonotype was observed a handful of times. The gene calls are TRBV11-3 and TRBJ2-5, with 12 bases identical to TRBD2. This CDR3 has 15 residues. After removal of 5 bases from V and 13 bases from J, the junction contained 14 bases not matched to a gene. Germline V lookup: CDR1 SGHNT, CDR2 YENEEA. The CDR3 DNA is TGTGCCAGCAGCGTCCGGACTAGCGGGGTGGAAGAGAGGTACTTC. It translates to CASSVRTSGVEERYF.

As to this clonotype: One end of the junction is discordant with germline, which a read error may explain. V is TRBV7-8 and J is TRBJ2-5, with 9 bases lining up with TRBD2. The CDR3 has 19 amino acids. Germline V lookup: CDR1 SGHVS, CDR2 FQNEAQ. This chain's CDR3 is CASSLASSGTLYNQEAQYF. The DNA of the CDR3 is TGTGCCAGCAGCTTAGCTTCTAGCGGGACTCTATACAACCAAGAGGCCCAGTACTTC.

This sequence joins TRBV29-1 and TRBJ1-3; the D gene is possibly TRBD1 (6 bases). The CDR3 covers 12 residues. CDR1 is SQVTM, CDR2 ANQGSEA, per germline. The V end was cut by 6 bases, the J end by 4 bases, with 10 bases between. Written as DNA, the CDR3 is TGCAGCGTGAAAAGGGGGGGAAACACCATATATTTT. This translates into CSVKRGGNTIYF.

This clonotype was counted many times. The chain employs TRBV20-1 and TRBJ1-2, with 9 bases matching TRBD1. The germline V gene encodes CDR1 DFQATT and CDR2 SNEGSKA (reference sequence). J was trimmed by 5 bases and V by 0 bases; bases with no gene match: 1. The CDR3 length is 13 residues. CDR3 sequence: CSAREGQGYGYTF. Here the CDR3 DNA reads TGCAGTGCTAGAGAGGGACAGGGTTATGGCTACACCTTC.

This clonotype has a handful of counts. The V call is TRBV6-5, the J call TRBJ1-5, with 7 bases identical to TRBD1. The V segment lost 11 bases and the J segment 4 bases; nucleotides outside the gene matches: 17. The V gene's germline CDR1 is MNHEY and CDR2 SVGAGI. There are 16 residues in the CDR3. CDR3 DNA sequence: TGTGCCTCCGTCCCAAGGGGGCCGGATTTTAATCAGCCCCAGCATTTT. Residues: CASVPRGPDFNQPQHF.

The sample holds one count of this clonotype. The junction and the germline gene differ at one end; a read error may be behind it. This chain links TRBV5-1 with TRBJ1-6, with D unclear. This CDR3 comprises 12 residues. Per the germline V gene, CDR1 is SGHRS and CDR2 is YFSETQ. The CDR3 DNA reads as TGTGCCAGCAGCCAAGTACATTCACCCCCCCACTTT. It is translated as CASSQVHSPPHF.

This clonotype was detected only a few times. This CDR3 reads CSVEDKGQDSEAFF. Here the CDR3 DNA reads TGCAGCGTTGAAGATAAGGGACAGGACTCTGAAGCTTTCTTT. This chain uses TRBV29-1 with TRBJ1-1; TRBD1 agrees at 8 bases. The germline V gene encodes CDR1 SQVTM and CDR2 ANQGSEA. V lost 0 bases and J lost 6; bases outside the gene matches: 6. This CDR3 is 14 amino acids long.

This clonotype was recorded a few times. V usage is TRBV20-1 and J usage is TRBJ2-5; 7 nucleotides align to TRBD1. Germline V gene lookup returns CDR1 DFQATT and CDR2 SNEGSKA (reference sequence). This CDR3 region has 13 residues. Germline trimming cut 4 bases from V and 3 bases from J; bases unmatched to any gene: 5. CDR3 sequence reads: CSAMGQNKETQYF. The CDR3 DNA reads TGCAGTGCTATGGGACAGAACAAAGAGACCCAGTACTTC.

This clonotype showed up many times. This chain joins TRBV7-2 and TRBJ2-5; D might be TRBD2 (6 bases). The CDR3 is 15 residues long. Germline V CDR1 and CDR2: SGHTA, FQGNSA. The V gene lost 1 base and the J gene lost 5 bases, with 14 bases spanning the gap. The CDR3 nucleotides read TGTGCCAGCAGCTTAGGGGCCTCGGGGGTCGAGACCCAGTACTTC. This gives the protein CASSLGASGVETQYF.

This sequence joins TRBV29-1 and TRBJ2-7, with 8 positions matching TRBD1. Germline CDR1 SQVTM, CDR2 ANQGSEA. The CDR3 is 16 amino acids. V trimming: 5 bases; J trimming: 3 bases; junction bases outside the gene matches: 15. DNA for the CDR3: TGCAGCGTTCCGACAGGGGACATCCTGCGGATCTACGAGCAGTACTTC. It encodes CSVPTGDILRIYEQYF.

This clonotype showed up many times. This rearrangement joins TRBV2 to TRBJ1-4; TRBD1 agrees at 9 bases. The V gene's germline CDR1 is SNHLY and CDR2 FYNNEI. The CDR3 has 14 residues. The J segment lost 7 bases and the V segment lost 7 bases, leaving 7 bases of the junction unmatched. This chain's CDR3 is CASTGQGGFEKLFF. The DNA of the CDR3 is TGTGCCAGCACGGGACAGGGAGGATTTGAAAAACTGTTTTTT.

This clonotype was found once. The rearrangement uses TRBV24-1 and TRBJ2-7; possibly TRBD2 for D (6 bases). Per germline, CDR1 KGHDR and CDR2 SFDVKD. The CDR3 consists of 13 residues. Trimming took 3 bases from V and 5 from J, leaving 10 bases between them. CDR3 residues: CATSDEGLHEQYF. CDR3 bases: TGTGCCACCAGTGATGAGGGACTTCACGAGCAGTACTTC.